These T cell receptor beta chains were read from a single sample in a study of identical twins. A single record per CDR3 protein comes from TCRdb applying MiXCR to the 5' RACE reads. The sample lists 600,000 to 800,000 distinct CDR3 sequences; approximately 22% were seen once. These data are also associated with another study on T cells expressing NK-cell markers.

The specimen was PBMCs. Receptor source: a woman aged 18-30 years in good health. Each CDR3 is given without its conserved first and last residue. D genes are given only for firm matches.

>TRBV9|NA|11
ASSAEVQGVAF
>TRBV11-2|NA|13
ASSLEQGLLYGYT
>TRBV6-6|NA|10
ASSASIYEQY
>TRBV12-3/TRBV12-4|NA|10
ASSSEVRGQF
>TRBV7-2|NA|10
ASSHWAYEQY
>TRBV7-2|NA|10
ASSSRQSTQY
>TRBV5-1|NA|13
ASSFDGGPTGELF
>TRBV12-3/TRBV12-4|NA|13
ASSLGLQGSKTQY
>TRBV9|TRBD1|14
ASSVEGTGKRNEQF
>TRBV29-1|NA|11
SVLPELNTEAF
>TRBV20-1|TRBD2|14
SALRASGRTTYEQY
>TRBV20-1|TRBD1|11
SARVDRGYEQY
>TRBV4-3|NA|14
ASSQAGIAPYNEQF
>TRBV6-2/TRBV6-3|NA|11
ASRRAGFNEQF
>TRBV5-8|NA|12
ASSLADRRNTIY
>TRBV6-1|NA|12
ASSEGGTVETQY
>TRBV6-2/TRBV6-3|TRBD2|11
ASRDDLAGVQY
>TRBV21-1|NA|15
ASSNFERSGRSRPQY
>TRBV20-1|NA|13
SANQDPGRGREQY
>TRBV20-1|NA|11
SASLGGGRGQF
>TRBV4-3|NA|11
ASSQQGRYGYT
>TRBV20-1|NA|10
SASRGRETQY
>TRBV5-5|NA|13
ASRMGTPSNQPQH
>TRBV7-9|NA|13
ASEDIAEISYEQY
>TRBV29-1|TRBD2|12
SVRVAGSYNEQF
>TRBV30|NA|11
AWDWGRGNEQF
>TRBV4-3|TRBD1|13
ASSQTGAGANVLT
>TRBV12-3/TRBV12-4|NA|12
ASSNRDTGWEQY
>TRBV20-1|NA|12
SALSDFRADTQY
>TRBV20-1|NA|10
SARERDHEQF
>TRBV6-2/TRBV6-3|NA|10
ASSDPLGELF
>TRBV3-1|TRBD1|13
ATSRGQGAYYGYT
>TRBV11-2|NA|13
ASSTPPGNPDTQY
>TRBV12-3/TRBV12-4|NA|11
ASSLVSRSEAF
>TRBV10-3|TRBD1|12
AIKRQGDGTEAF
>TRBV15|NA|11
ATKAGSYNEQF
>TRBV7-9|NA|14
ASSLERRFISYEQY
>TRBV6-1|NA|12
ASSILMDTDTQY
>TRBV7-9|NA|11
ASSFGRAAEQF
>TRBV9|TRBD2|13
ASNPSGGAHGELF
>TRBV7-8|TRBD1|13
ASSRGYEATGTKY
>TRBV3-1|NA|13
ASSRVPHLNTEAF
>TRBV5-1|NA|14
ASNWGYPPVGETQY
>TRBV7-3|NA|15
ASSLREPGRGTGELF
>TRBV5-1|NA|12
ASRRGSTNEKLF
>TRBV25-1|NA|12
ASSQLGGAGEQY
>TRBV5-1|NA|13
ASSYDRSRNSPLH
>TRBV6-5|NA|10
ASTPGNTEAF
>TRBV6-2/TRBV6-3|TRBD2|15
ASSYSIGLAGYNEQF